Below, 19 T cell receptor beta chains from the same sample are listed, as sequenced in a study of radiation and T cells in renal cell carcinoma. Documented time point: blood 4 weeks post-SBRT, at nephrectomy. As for treatment: 15 Gy SBRT to primary tumor, nephrectomy 4 weeks later. Measured with immunoSEQ multiplex PCR; TCRdb has only the in-frame clones, and not every one. Of around 94,000 clones listed, roughly 80% are singletons. The sequencing used blood, collected from a patient whose treatment included radiotherapy and nephrectomy. The receptors were gathered from a man between 45 and 60 years old with renal cell carcinoma.

The chain joins TRBV18 to TRBJ2-5; TRBD2 agrees at 11 bases. This CDR3 region has 16 residues. J lost 4 bases, V lost 3 bases, and 7 bases had no gene match. Germline CDR1 reads KGHSH; CDR2 reads LQKENI. The CDR3 spells CASSPLTSGSGETQYF. In DNA form, the CDR3 reads TGTGCCAGCTCACCTTTAACTAGCGGGAGTGGAGAGACCCAGTACTTC.

The chain uses TRBV2 and TRBJ2-3, with 8 bases matching TRBD1. Trimming removed 5 bases from V and 4 bases from J; junction bases left unmatched: 14. Germline lookup yields CDR1 SNHLY and CDR2 FYNNEI. This CDR3 region has 17 residues. The CDR3 loop is CASSSTGTGLPADTQYF. In DNA, the CDR3 is TGTGCCAGCAGTTCAACCGGGACAGGCCTCCCTGCAGATACGCAGTATTTT. Full variable domain (rest looked up from reference TRBV2 and TRBJ2-3): EPEVTQTPSHQVTQMGQEVILRCVPISNHLYFYWYRQILGQKVEFLVSFYNNEISEKSEIFDDQFSVERPDGSNFTLKIRSTKLEDSAMYFCASSSTGTGLPADTQYFGPGTRLTVL.

The chain carries TRBV5-1 and TRBJ1-1, with D perhaps matching TRBD1 (5 bases). CDR1 and CDR2 (germline): SGHRS, YFSETQ. This CDR3 spans 14 amino acids. Trimming took off 4 bases at V and 1 base at J, with 11 bases between the two ends. CDR3 nucleotide sequence: TGCGCCAGCAGCGGGCCAGGGACGAACACTGAAGCTTTCTTT. It codes for CASSGPGTNTEAFF. The entire variable domain, with the rest obtained from reference TRBV5-1 and TRBJ1-1, is as follows: KAGVTQTPRYLIKTRGQQVTLSCSPISGHRSVSWYQQTPGQGLQFLFEYFSETQRNKGNFPGRFSGRQFSNSRSEMNVSTLELGDSALYLCASSGPGTNTEAFFGQGTRLTVV.

V and J are TRBV6-1 and TRBJ2-4, with TRBD1 matching over 9 bases. CDR1 is MNHNS and CDR2 is SASEGT in the germline V gene. Trimming removed 4 bases from V and 6 bases from J; junction bases left unmatched: 4. The CDR3 is 14 residues long. CDR3 region: CASSGLGQGNIQYF. The CDR3 DNA sequence: TGTGCCAGCAGTGGGCTGGGACAGGGAAACATTCAGTACTTC.

The rearrangement uses TRBV11-2 and TRBJ1-1; D is ambiguous. Germline V gene lookup returns CDR1 SGHAT and CDR2 FQNNGV. This CDR3 has 14 amino acids. Deletions cut 1 base from V and 4 bases from J, with 10 bases between. Here the CDR3 reads CASSLVGVGTEAFF. The CDR3 DNA reads as TGTGCCAGCAGCTTAGTCGGGGTCGGCACTGAAGCTTTCTTT. Full variable domain (outside the CDR3, taken from reference TRBV11-2 and TRBJ1-1): EAGVAQSPRYKIIEKRQSVAFWCNPISGHATLYWYQQILGQGPKLLIQFQNNGVVDDSQLPKDRFSAERLKGVDSTLKIQPAKLEDSAVYLCASSLVGVGTEAFFGQGTRLTVV.

The chain has TRBV28 and TRBJ1-5, with 7 bases aligning to TRBD1. CDR1 and CDR2 (germline): MDHEN, SYDVKM. Trimming cost V 2 bases and J 7 bases; bases outside gene matches: 8. The CDR3 consists of 15 residues. The CDR3 DNA reads TGTGCCAGCAGTTTAGTTAAGGGGGCGAGGCAGCCCCAGCATTTT. This translates into CASSLVKGARQPQHF. Full variable domain (rest looked up from reference TRBV28 and TRBJ1-5): DVKVTQSSRYLVKRTGEKVFLECVQDMDHENMFWYRQDPGLGLRLIYFSYDVKMKEKGDIPEGYSVSREKKERFSLILESASTNQTSMYLCASSLVKGARQPQHFGDGTRLSIL.

The J gene is TRBJ2-7, the V gene TRBV11-3; no clear D gene. Trimming removed 2 bases from V and 3 bases from J, with 8 bases in between. CDR1 is SGHNT, CDR2 YENEEA, per germline. This CDR3 contains 13 residues. The CDR3 DNA follows: TGTGCCAGCAGCTTACAAGTAAACTACGAGCAGTACTTC. This codes for CASSLQVNYEQYF.

The rearrangement uses TRBV9 and TRBJ2-3, with D tentatively TRBD2 (6 bases). CDR1 and CDR2 from the germline V gene are SGDLS and YYNGEE. The CDR3 spans 12 residues. V lost 3 bases, J lost 5 bases, and 7 bases lay in between. The CDR3 DNA reads TGTGCCAGCAGCGAGGGAGGAGATACGCAGTATTTT. Protein product: CASSEGGDTQYF.

About this clone itself: A read error is likely, as this CDR3 ends without the conserved phenylalanine or tryptophan. No DNA is shown, since the ends of the CDR3 on it are uncertain; the CDR3 is the one TCRdb lists. The V gene is TRBV7-9, the J gene TRBJ1-1. Including both end residues, the CDR3 is 12 amino acids long. From germline, CDR1 is SEHNR and CDR2 FQNEAQ (reference sequence). The chain's CDR3 is CASSLEGRDGVY.

This sequence joins TRBV6-5 and TRBJ1-6, with 9 bases that match TRBD1. The CDR3 sequence is 16 residues long. Trimming took 0 bases from V and 9 from J; bases not matched to a gene: 6. Germline V gene data show CDR1 as MNHEY and CDR2 as SVGAGI. In DNA, the CDR3 is TGTGCCAGCAGTTACTCGGAGACAGGGGGAAGTTCACCCCTCCACTTT. Its translation: CASSYSETGGSSPLHF.

V usage is TRBV2 and J usage is TRBJ2-3; 15 bases line up with TRBD2. From germline, CDR1 is SNHLY and CDR2 FYNNEI. This CDR3 is 18 amino acids long. V trimming: 6 bases; J trimming: 1 base; junction bases outside the gene matches: 8. CDR3 nucleotide sequence: TGTGCCAGCAGCGCCGGGACTAGCGGGGGGAGCGGCACAGATACGCAGTATTTT. Encoded protein: CASSAGTSGGSGTDTQYF.

Turning to this clone: Other DNA variants within this sample encode the same CDR3. This chain uses TRBV6-5 with TRBJ1-1; TRBD1 might be the D (5 bases). Germline V CDR1 and CDR2: MNHEY, SVGAGI. V was pared by 6 bases and J by 1 base, with 12 bases between. The CDR3 contains 14 residues. The CDR3 loop reads CASSPTGANTEAFF. DNA for the CDR3: TGTGCCAGCAGCCCTACTGGGGCGAACACTGAAGCTTTCTTT.

The V and J genes are TRBV19 and TRBJ1-2; a weak D match, TRBD1 (5 bases). This CDR3 is built from 14 residues. Trimming left V 7 bases short and J 3 bases short, with 15 bases between. Looked up from germline, CDR1 is LNHDA and CDR2 is SQIVND (reference sequence). CDR3 residues: CASTSTARDYGYTF. CDR3 nucleotides: TGTGCCAGTACTTCAACTGCCAGGGACTATGGCTACACCTTC. Supplemented by reference TRBV19 and TRBJ1-2, the full variable domain reads DGGITQSPKYLFRKEGQNVTLSCEQNLNHDAMYWYRQDPGQGLRLIYYSQIVNDFQKGDIAEGYSVSREKKESFPLTVTSAQKNPTAFYLCASTSTARDYGYTFGSGTRLTVV.

The gene calls are TRBV7-9 and TRBJ1-1; no clear D gene. The CDR3 totals 13 residues. Trimming shortened V by 0 bases and J by 6 bases, and 8 bases separated the two germline ends. Per germline, CDR1 SEHNR and CDR2 FQNEAQ (reference sequence). For the CDR3, the DNA is TGTGCCAGCAGCTTAGCAGAGGCCCCTGAAGCTTTCTTT. The encoded protein is CASSLAEAPEAFF. The whole variable domain, remainder taken from reference TRBV7-9 and TRBJ1-1, is DTGVSQNPRHKITKRGQNVTFRCDPISEHNRLYWYRQTLGQGPEFLTYFQNEAQLEKSRLLSDRFSAERPKGSFSTLEIQRTEQGDSAMYLCASSLAEAPEAFFGQGTRLTVV.

This clone was detected only a few times. The chain uses TRBV10-3 and TRBJ1-5, with TRBD1 identical over 8 bases. This CDR3 spans 13 amino acids. V lost 7 bases, J lost 7 bases, and 6 bases stayed unmatched. Germline CDR1 is ENHRY and CDR2 is SYGVKD. In DNA, the CDR3 is TGTGCCATCACCAAGGACAGGGACCAGCCCCAGCATTTT. Protein: CAITKDRDQPQHF.

J is TRBJ1-5 and V is TRBV19, with D possibly matching TRBD1 (5 bases). This CDR3 contains 14 residues. Germline V gene data show CDR1 as LNHDA and CDR2 as SQIVND (reference sequence). Trimming removed 7 bases at V and 0 bases at J, with 10 bases between. The CDR3 here is CASTEQASNQPQHF. Written as DNA, the CDR3 is TGTGCCAGTACGGAACAGGCTAGCAATCAGCCCCAGCATTTT.

The gene calls are TRBV6-1 and TRBJ2-3, with 9 bases fitting TRBD2. Germline V CDR1 and CDR2: MNHNS, SASEGT. J was trimmed by 6 bases and V by 6 bases; bases with no gene match: 10. The CDR3 is made up of 15 amino acids. The CDR3 nucleotides are TGTGCCAGCAGCCCAAATAGCGGGGGATTCGATACGCAGTATTTT. Translating it yields CASSPNSGGFDTQYF.

This chain uses TRBV19 with TRBJ2-7; 9 bases align to TRBD2. Germline CDR1 is LNHDA and CDR2 is SQIVND (reference sequence). V was pared by 4 bases and J by 4 bases, with 5 bases of the junction left unmatched. This CDR3 spans 14 amino acids. The chain's CDR3 is CASSKTSGVYEQYF. Here the CDR3 DNA reads TGTGCCAGTAGTAAGACTAGCGGAGTTTACGAGCAGTACTTC.

The V and J genes are TRBV28 and TRBJ1-4; D is unresolved. Trimming pared 3 bases from V and 5 bases from J, leaving 7 bases between. CDR1 and CDR2 (germline): MDHEN, SYDVKM. The CDR3 totals 13 residues. The CDR3 DNA follows: TGTGCCAGCAGTTTTGGGATCAATGAAAAACTGTTTTTT. Its protein product is CASSFGINEKLFF.